The 10 T cell receptor beta chains in this list originate from one sample, sequenced in a study of graft-versus-host responses after intestinal transplantation. The table came from immunoSEQ multiplex PCR; TCRdb's copy has only in-frame clones and leaves some out. Of under 15,000 clones listed, roughly 29% are singletons. Plated together were some 200,000 CFSE-labeled responder cells and some 200,000 irradiated, violet-dye-labeled stimulator cells. Sequencing was performed on alloreactive CD8+ T cells from a mixed lymphocyte reaction culture, taken before intestinal transplant. Sample subset: CFSE-low proliferating T cells sorted from approximately 6-day pre-transplant mixed lymphocyte reaction (GvH or HvG direction). These receptors were taken from a human patient who received an intestinal transplant.

As for this clone: This sequence may be a read error, since a much larger clone differs from it by one base. Other DNA sequences in this sample translate to the same CDR3. This chain connects TRBV27 to TRBJ2-7; TRBD2 matches 7 bases. CDR3 size: 14 residues. Germline V lookup: CDR1 MNHEY, CDR2 SMNVEV (reference sequence). Germline trimming cut 4 bases from V and 4 bases from J; bases unmatched to any gene: 7. This CDR3 reads CASSWGEGSYEQYF. The CDR3, as DNA: TGTGCCAGCAGTTGGGGGGAGGGGTCGTACGAGCAGTACTTC.

CDR3 coding DNA: TGCGCCAGCAGCCCCGAAACCTACAGGGGATGGACTGAAGCTTTCTTT. This codes for CASSPETYRGWTEAFF. The J gene is TRBJ1-1, the V gene TRBV4-3, with 7 bases that match TRBD1. J was trimmed by 5 bases and V by 4 bases; bases with no gene match: 13. The CDR3 consists of 16 residues. Germline assignment: CDR1 LGHNA and CDR2 YSLEER.

V and J are TRBV7-9 and TRBJ2-5; possibly TRBD1 for D (6 bases). Per germline, CDR1 SEHNR and CDR2 FQNEAQ (reference sequence). The ends were cut back, 1 base at V and 5 bases at J, with 8 bases in the middle. The CDR3 is 13 amino acids. The CDR3, as DNA: TGTGCCAGCAGCTTAGAGCAGGGGGAGACCCAGTACTTC. Residues: CASSLEQGETQYF.

This clone is medium-sized in the sample. This chain links TRBV7-6 with TRBJ2-7; 7 nucleotides line up with TRBD1. Germline trimming cut 4 bases from V and 0 bases from J; bases unmatched to any gene: 6. This CDR3 has 15 amino acids. The germline CDR1 and CDR2 sequences are SGHVS and FNYEAQ. CDR3 DNA: TGTGCCAGCAGCTACAGACAGGGTAGCTCCTACGAGCAGTACTTC. This gives the protein CASSYRQGSSYEQYF.

In its sample, this clone was seen a few times. A read error is possible here, since a much larger clone lies one base away. V gene TRBV4-1 combines with J gene TRBJ1-1; D ambiguous. There are 13 residues in the CDR3. Trimming removed 4 bases at V and 4 bases at J, with 10 bases between. Germline V gene lookup returns CDR1 MGHRA and CDR2 YSYEKL. The DNA of the CDR3 is TGCGCCAGCAGCCTAGATCGGATCACTGAAGCTTTCTTT. Translating it yields CASSLDRITEAFF.

The chain combines TRBV11-1 with TRBJ2-6; D is ambiguous. There are 14 residues in the CDR3. In germline, CDR1 is SGHAT, CDR2 FQDESV (reference sequence). Trimming cost V 1 base and J 3 bases, with 4 bases left between them. DNA of the CDR3: TGTGCCAGCAGCTTAGGGAGTGGGGCCAACGTCCTGACTTTC. As protein: CASSLGSGANVLTF. Drawing the rest from reference TRBV11-1 and TRBJ2-6, the complete variable domain is EAEVAQSPRYKITEKSQAVAFWCDPISGHATLYWYRQILGQGPELLVQFQDESVVDDSQLPKDRFSAERLKGVDSTLKIQPAELGDSAMYLCASSLGSGANVLTFGAGSRLTVL.

By its share, this clone is medium-sized. The V gene is TRBV7-9, the J gene TRBJ2-7, with 7 bases lining up with TRBD2. CDR3 length equals 19 residues. Trimming removed 5 bases from V and 0 bases from J; junction bases left unmatched: 19. Germline-derived CDR1 and CDR2 are SEHNR and FQNEAQ (reference sequence). The CDR3 DNA reads TGTGCCAGCAGCCTTTTCCAGACTGAAGTAGCGGGCCGCTCCTACGAGCAGTACTTC. This encodes CASSLFQTEVAGRSYEQYF.

The gene calls are TRBV28 and TRBJ2-3, with no clear D. The CDR3 has 18 amino acids. Germline V CDR1 and CDR2: MDHEN, SYDVKM. Trimming shortened V by 4 bases and J by 5 bases, and 25 bases separated the two germline ends. DNA for the CDR3: TGTGCCAGCAGTTCGCCCTTTACCCTAATTAGCTCAGGAGATACGCAGTATTTT. Protein product: CASSSPFTLISSGDTQYF. The full variable domain, in which reference TRBV28 and TRBJ2-3 provide the parts outside the CDR3, is DVKVTQSSRYLVKRTGEKVFLECVQDMDHENMFWYRQDPGLGLRLIYFSYDVKMKEKGDIPEGYSVSREKKERFSLILESASTNQTSMYLCASSSPFTLISSGDTQYFGPGTRLTVL.

By proportion, this clone is medium-sized. The chain joins TRBV7-6 to TRBJ2-3; 12 nucleotides match TRBD2. Germline trimming cut 5 bases from V and 4 bases from J; bases unmatched to any gene: 7. The CDR3 consists of 16 residues. Germline V gene data show CDR1 as SGHVS and CDR2 as FNYEAQ. The CDR3 bases are TGTGCCAGCAGCACACCGGGACTAGCGGGCGCAGATACGCAGTATTTT. Encoded protein: CASSTPGLAGADTQYF.

This sequence joins TRBV29-1 and TRBJ1-4; weak D call: TRBD1 (6 bases). Deletions cut 0 bases from V and 10 bases from J, with 24 bases between. The CDR3 is 17 residues long. Germline V CDR1 and CDR2: SQVTM, ANQGSEA. The CDR3: CSVEELPTWGRLGKLFF. DNA for the CDR3: TGCAGCGTTGAAGAACTCCCGACATGGGGGCGTTTAGGAAAACTGTTTTTT. Based on the CDR3 plus reference TRBV29-1 and TRBJ1-4, the full variable domain is SAVISQKPSRDICQRGTSLTIQCQVDSQVTMMFWYRQQPGQSLTLIATANQGSEATYESGFVIDKFPISRPNLTFSTLTVSNMSPEDSSIYLCSVEELPTWGRLGKLFFGSGTQLSVL.